The clone carrying this T cell receptor beta chain was seen more than once but under ten times. After removal of 3 bases from V and 6 bases from J, the junction contained 17 bases not matched to a gene. CDR1 and CDR2 from the germline V gene are SGDLS and YYNGEE. The CDR3 loop spans 18 amino acids. This specimen belongs to a study of memory CD8 T cells in hepatitis C reinfection. Across the study: Late/post reinfection sampling occurred 12 to 24 weeks after detected reinfection.

The time point here: late/post reinfection, 12 to 24 weeks after detection. No in vitro expansion preceded TCR sequencing of the sorted cells. The method was immunoSEQ multiplex PCR; TCRdb's version includes in-frame clones alone and lacks a portion of them. Of around 4,800 clones listed, 87% are singletons. The J gene is TRBJ2-2, the V gene TRBV9; 7 bases fit TRBD1. This receptor was obtained from a middle-aged man with hepatitis C virus infection. Sequenced material: naive CD8+ T cells sorted from blood. The chain's CDR3 is CASSASLNRGNSAGELFF. The CDR3 DNA reads TGTGCCAGCAGCGCCTCGCTAAACAGGGGTAATAGTGCCGGGGAGCTGTTTTTT. The whole variable domain, filled in from reference TRBV9 and TRBJ2-2, reads DSGVTQTPKHLITATGQRVTLRCSPRSGDLSVYWYQQSLDQGLQFLIQYYNGEERAKGNILERFSAQQFPDLHSELNLSSLELGDSALYFCASSASLNRGNSAGELFFGEGSRLTVL.